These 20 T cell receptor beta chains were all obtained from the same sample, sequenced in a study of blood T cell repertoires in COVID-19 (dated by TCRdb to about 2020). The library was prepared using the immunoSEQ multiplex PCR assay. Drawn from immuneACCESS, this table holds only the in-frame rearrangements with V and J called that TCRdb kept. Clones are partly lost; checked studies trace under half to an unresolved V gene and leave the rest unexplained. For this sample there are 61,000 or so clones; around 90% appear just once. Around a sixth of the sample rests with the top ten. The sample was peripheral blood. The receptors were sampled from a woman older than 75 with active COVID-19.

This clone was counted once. The CDR3 DNA reads as TGTGCCAGCAGTGAATTTGGAGGGACAGGGTCGGGGCAGTTCTTC. As protein: CASSEFGGTGSGQFF. J is TRBJ2-1 and V is TRBV2; TRBD1 aligns across 9 bases. Germline V lookup: CDR1 SNHLY, CDR2 FYNNEI. V lost 2 bases to trimming and J lost 12 bases; unmatched junction nucleotides: 11. The CDR3 runs 15 residues. Full variable domain (outside the CDR3, taken from reference TRBV2 and TRBJ2-1): EPEVTQTPSHQVTQMGQEVILRCVPISNHLYFYWYRQILGQKVEFLVSFYNNEISEKSEIFDDQFSVERPDGSNFTLKIRSTKLEDSAMYFCASSEFGGTGSGQFFGPGTRLTVL.

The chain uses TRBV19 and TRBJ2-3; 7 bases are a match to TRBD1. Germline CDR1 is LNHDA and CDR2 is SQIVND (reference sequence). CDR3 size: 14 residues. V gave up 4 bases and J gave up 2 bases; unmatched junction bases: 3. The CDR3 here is CASSSGTATDTQYF. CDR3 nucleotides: TGTGCCAGTAGTAGTGGGACAGCCACAGATACGCAGTATTTT.

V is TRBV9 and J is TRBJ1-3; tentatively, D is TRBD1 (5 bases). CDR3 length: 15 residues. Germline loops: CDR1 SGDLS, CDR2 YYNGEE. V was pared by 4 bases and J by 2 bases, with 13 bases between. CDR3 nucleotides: TGTGCCAGCAGCCCGACGGGGGTGGCTGGAAACACCATATATTTT. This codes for CASSPTGVAGNTIYF.

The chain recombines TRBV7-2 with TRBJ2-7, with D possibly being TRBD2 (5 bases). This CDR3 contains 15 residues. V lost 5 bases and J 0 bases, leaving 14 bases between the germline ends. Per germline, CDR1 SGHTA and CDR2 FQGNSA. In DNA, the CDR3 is TGTGCCAGCAGCACTCTACCGGGAAGCTCCTACGAGCAGTACTTC. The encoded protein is CASSTLPGSSYEQYF.

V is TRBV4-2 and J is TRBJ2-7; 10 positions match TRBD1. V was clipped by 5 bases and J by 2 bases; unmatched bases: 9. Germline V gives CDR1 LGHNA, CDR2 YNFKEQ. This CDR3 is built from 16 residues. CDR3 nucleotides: TGTGCCAGCAGCTCCAGGACAGGGGGTATCACCTACGAGCAGTACTTC. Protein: CASSSRTGGITYEQYF.

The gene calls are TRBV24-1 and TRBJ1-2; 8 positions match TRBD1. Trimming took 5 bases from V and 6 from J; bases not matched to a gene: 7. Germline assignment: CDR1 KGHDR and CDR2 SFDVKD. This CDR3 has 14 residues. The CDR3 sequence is CATSGGRGLHGYTF. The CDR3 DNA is TGTGCCACCAGTGGCGGCAGGGGGCTGCATGGCTACACCTTC.

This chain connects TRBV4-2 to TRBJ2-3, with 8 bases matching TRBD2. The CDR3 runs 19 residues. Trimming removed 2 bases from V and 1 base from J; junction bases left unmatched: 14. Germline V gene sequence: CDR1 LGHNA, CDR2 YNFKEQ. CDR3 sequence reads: CASSQLLAAREQGTDTQYF. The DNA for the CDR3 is TGTGCCAGCAGCCAATTACTAGCGGCCAGGGAGCAGGGCACAGATACGCAGTATTTT.

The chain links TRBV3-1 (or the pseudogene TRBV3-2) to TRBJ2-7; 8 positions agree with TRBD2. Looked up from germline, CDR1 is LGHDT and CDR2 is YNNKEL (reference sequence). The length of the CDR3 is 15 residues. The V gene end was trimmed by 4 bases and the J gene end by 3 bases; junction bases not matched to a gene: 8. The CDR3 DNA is TGTGCCAGCAGCCTCGTCGGGGGGGGCGACTACGAGCAGTACTTC. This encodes CASSLVGGGDYEQYF.

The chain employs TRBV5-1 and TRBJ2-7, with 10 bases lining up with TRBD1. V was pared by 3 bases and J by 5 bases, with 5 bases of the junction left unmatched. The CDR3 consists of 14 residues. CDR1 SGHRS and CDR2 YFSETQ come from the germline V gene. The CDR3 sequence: CASSSGQGNHEQYF. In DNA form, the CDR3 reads TGCGCCAGCAGCTCGGGACAGGGGAACCACGAGCAGTACTTC.

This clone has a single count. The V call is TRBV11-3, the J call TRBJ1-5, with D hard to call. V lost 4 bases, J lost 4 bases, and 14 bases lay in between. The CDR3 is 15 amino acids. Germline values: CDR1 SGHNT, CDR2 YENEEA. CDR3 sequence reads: CASSCLRTSNQPQHF. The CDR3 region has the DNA TGTGCCAGCAGCTGCTTGCGGACTAGTAATCAGCCCCAGCATTTT.

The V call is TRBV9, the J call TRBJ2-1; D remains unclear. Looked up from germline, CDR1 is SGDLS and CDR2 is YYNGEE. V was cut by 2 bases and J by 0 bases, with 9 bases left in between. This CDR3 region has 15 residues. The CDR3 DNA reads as TGTGCCAGCAGCGTTGTGGGCAACTCCTACAATGAGCAGTTCTTC. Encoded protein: CASSVVGNSYNEQFF.

CDR3 in amino acids: CASSFNRGSPLHF. In DNA form, the CDR3 reads TGTGCCAGCAGTTTCAACAGGGGGAGCCCCCTCCACTTT. The V call is TRBV27, the J call TRBJ1-6; TRBD1 matches 8 bases. V was pared by 3 bases and J by 13 bases, with 5 bases of the junction left unmatched. Germline CDR1 reads MNHEY; CDR2 reads SMNVEV (reference sequence). This CDR3 is 13 amino acids long.

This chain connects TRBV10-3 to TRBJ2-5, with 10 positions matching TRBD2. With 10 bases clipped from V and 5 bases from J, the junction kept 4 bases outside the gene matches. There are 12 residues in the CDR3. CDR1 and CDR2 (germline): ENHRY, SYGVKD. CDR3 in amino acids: CATYSGRETQYF. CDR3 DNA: TGTGCCACCTATAGCGGGAGGGAGACCCAGTACTTC.

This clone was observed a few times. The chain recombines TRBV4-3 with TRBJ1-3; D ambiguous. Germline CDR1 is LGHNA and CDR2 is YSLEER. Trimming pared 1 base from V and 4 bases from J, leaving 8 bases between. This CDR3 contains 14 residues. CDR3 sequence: CASSQVLLGNTIYF. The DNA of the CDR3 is TGCGCCAGCAGCCAAGTCCTCCTCGGAAACACCATATATTTT.

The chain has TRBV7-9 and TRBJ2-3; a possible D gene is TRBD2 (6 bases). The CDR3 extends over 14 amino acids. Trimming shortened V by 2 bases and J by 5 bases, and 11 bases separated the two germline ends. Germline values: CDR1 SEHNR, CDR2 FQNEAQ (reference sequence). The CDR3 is CASSLNGEEDTQYF. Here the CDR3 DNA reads TGTGCCAGCAGCTTAAACGGGGAGGAAGATACGCAGTATTTT.

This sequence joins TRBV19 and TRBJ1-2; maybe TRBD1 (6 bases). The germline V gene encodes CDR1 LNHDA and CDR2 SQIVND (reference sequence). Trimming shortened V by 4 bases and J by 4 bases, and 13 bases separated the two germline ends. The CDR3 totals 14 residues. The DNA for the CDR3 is TGTGCCAGTAGTACACTGGAAGGGGGCTATGGCTACACCTTC. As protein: CASSTLEGGYGYTF.

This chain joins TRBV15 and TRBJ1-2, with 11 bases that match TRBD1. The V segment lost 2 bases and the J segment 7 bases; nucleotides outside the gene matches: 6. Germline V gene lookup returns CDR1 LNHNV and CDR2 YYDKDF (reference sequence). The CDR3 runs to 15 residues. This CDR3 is CATSRHGQGAAGYTF. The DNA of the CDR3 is TGTGCCACCAGCAGACACGGACAGGGGGCAGCTGGCTACACCTTC.

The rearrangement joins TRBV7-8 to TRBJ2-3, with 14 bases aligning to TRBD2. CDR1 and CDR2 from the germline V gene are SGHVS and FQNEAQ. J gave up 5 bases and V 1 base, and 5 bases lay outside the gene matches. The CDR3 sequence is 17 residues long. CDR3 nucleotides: TGTGCCAGCAGCTTAGGCATCGGACTAGCGGGGGGAGATACGCAGTATTTT. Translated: CASSLGIGLAGGDTQYF.

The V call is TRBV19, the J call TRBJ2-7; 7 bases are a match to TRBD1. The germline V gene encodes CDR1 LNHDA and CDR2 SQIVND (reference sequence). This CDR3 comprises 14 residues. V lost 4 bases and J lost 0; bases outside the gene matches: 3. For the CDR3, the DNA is TGTGCCAGTAGTAGTCGGGACAGCTCCTACGAGCAGTACTTC. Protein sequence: CASSSRDSSYEQYF.

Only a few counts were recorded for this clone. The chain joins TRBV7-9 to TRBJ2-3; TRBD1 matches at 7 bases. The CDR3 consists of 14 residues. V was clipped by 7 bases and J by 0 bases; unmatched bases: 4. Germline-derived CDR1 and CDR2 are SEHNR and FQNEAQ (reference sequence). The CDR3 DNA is TGTGCCAGCACCGGACAGGCTAGCACAGATACGCAGTATTTT. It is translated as CASTGQASTDTQYF.